This is a list of T cell receptor beta chains from one sample in a study of T cells in Graves' hyperthyroidism and ophthalmopathy. TCRdb fed the multiplex PCR reads into MiXCR, producing one record per CDR3 protein. The sample has 550,000 to 600,000 distinct CDR3 sequences; 11% to 15% are singletons. The material sequenced was blood. The receptor set was obtained from a woman aged 18-29 years with Graves' ophthalmopathy. CDR3s include the opening cysteine and the closing phenylalanine or tryptophan. The D gene is left open where the match is weak. Clone size, where shown, is once, few, many, or a class for clones that have expanded.

d_call clone_size cdr3_length j_call v_call cdr3_aa cdr3_nt
NA few 14 TRBJ2-7 TRBV20-1 CSARDRRDLYEQYF TGCAGTGCTAGAGATCGGCGGGATCTATACGAGCAGTACTTC
NA many 14 TRBJ2-7 TRBV28 CASSLDTATYEQYF TGTGCCAGCAGTTTGGACACCGCCACCTACGAGCAGTACTTC
NA few 14 TRBJ2-7 TRBV11-3 CANSWVSGIYEQYF TGTGCCAACAGCTGGGTATCAGGGATCTACGAGCAGTACTTC
NA NA 17 TRBJ1-1 TRBV6-5 CASSHSGLQGWNTEAFF TGTGCCAGCAGTCACTCCGGCTTACAGGGTTGGAACACTGAAGCTTTCTTT
NA many 17 TRBJ2-3 TRBV4-1 CASSLTSITGSTDTQYF TGCGCCAGCAGCTTAACCTCTATCACAGGGAGCACAGATACGCAGTATTTT
TRBD1 many 13 TRBJ1-5 TRBV20-1 CSAPDRGNQPQHF TGCAGTGCTCCGGACAGGGGGAACCAGCCCCAGCATTTT
NA many 17 TRBJ2-4 TRBV7-2 CASSLSGQLLAKNIQYF TGTGCCAGCAGCCTCTCCGGACAGCTACTAGCCAAAAACATTCAGTACTTC
NA NA 13 TRBJ1-5 TRBV30 CAWSVGSSQPQHF TGTGCCTGGAGTGTAGGAAGCAGTCAGCCCCAGCATTTT
NA many 14 TRBJ2-4 TRBV2 CASGKGRAKNIQYF TGTGCCAGCGGCAAGGGCAGAGCCAAAAACATTCAGTACTTC
TRBD1 NA 18 TRBJ1-1 TRBV7-9 CASSTTEKRDRPNTEAFF TGTGCCAGCAGCACGACAGAAAAACGGGACAGGCCGAACACTGAAGCTTTCTTT
NA many 19 TRBJ2-1 TRBV5-1 CASSHTGTRRNLVYNEQFF TGCGCCAGCAGCCACACAGGTACGCGGCGGAATCTAGTCTACAATGAGCAGTTCTTC
TRBD1 many 13 TRBJ1-2 TRBV28 CASRGGQVGGYTF TGTGCCAGCAGGGGAGGACAGGTGGGGGGCTACACCTTC
NA many 12 TRBJ2-3 TRBV10-3 CAIKNQGDTQYF TGTGCCATCAAGAACCAGGGAGATACGCAGTATTTT
TRBD2 NA 16 TRBJ2-7 TRBV5-1 CASSPLSVGGAYEQYF TGCGCCAGCAGTCCACTTAGTGTGGGAGGGGCCTACGAGCAGTACTTC
NA few 18 TRBJ1-6 TRBV7-6 CASSPHRVERPYNSPLHF TGTGCCAGCAGCCCCCACAGGGTTGAGAGGCCCTATAATTCACCCCTCCACTTT
TRBD2 few 15 TRBJ2-7 TRBV20-1 CSAEQLAGNSWEQYF TGCAGTGCTGAACAACTAGCGGGCAATTCGTGGGAGCAGTACTTC
TRBD1 many 15 TRBJ2-1 TRBV5-6 CASSYTGTGPNEQFF TGTGCCAGCAGCTACACCGGGACAGGCCCGAATGAGCAGTTCTTC
TRBD2 NA 15 TRBJ2-3 TRBV6-5 CASSSIAGSTDTQYF TGTGCCAGCAGTTCCATAGCGGGATCCACAGATACGCAGTATTTT
NA NA 14 TRBJ2-2 TRBV30 CAWGGGRYTGELFF TGTGCCTGGGGGGGGGGGCGGTACACCGGGGAGCTGTTTTTT
TRBD2 many 13 TRBJ2-7 TRBV6-2/TRBV6-3 CASTRGGIYEQYF TGTGCCAGCACCCGGGGAGGGATTTACGAGCAGTACTTC
TRBD1 many 17 TRBJ1-5 TRBV30 CAWSVRDRGRRGQPQHF TGTGCCTGGAGTGTACGGGACAGGGGCCGTAGGGGTCAGCCCCAGCATTTT
NA many 15 TRBJ1-2 TRBV28 CASSPSVATASRYTF TGTGCCAGCAGCCCATCAGTTGCCACAGCTAGTCGCTACACCTTC
NA NA 13 TRBJ1-4 TRBV12-3/TRBV12-4 CASVGADGEKLFF TGTGCCAGTGTAGGGGCCGATGGGGAAAAACTGTTTTTT
TRBD1 many 15 TRBJ1-1 TRBV28 CASRSNRGWNTEAFF TGTGCCAGCAGGTCGAACAGGGGTTGGAACACTGAAGCTTTCTTT